A single sample gave rise to the 3 T cell receptor beta chains below, sequenced in a study of cytomegalovirus exposure and HLA in healthy donors. PCR used 60 Vbeta primers and 13 Jbeta primers. Only in-frame clones appear in the TCRdb table, and some are missing; sequencing was by immunoSEQ multiplex PCR. The data contain under 200,000 clones, about 86% of them singletons. Sample: PBMCs. These TCRs come from a woman under 30 in good health and CMV-seronegative.

This rearrangement joins TRBV6-1 to TRBJ1-6; a possible D gene is TRBD1 (5 bases). Per the germline V gene, CDR1 is MNHNS and CDR2 is SASEGT. Trimming removed 2 bases from V and 10 bases from J, with 18 bases in between. The CDR3 sequence is 16 residues long. CDR3 bases: TGTGCCAGCAGTGAAAGAGGGGAGGGAGGAGGCTCACCCCTCCACTTT. This encodes CASSERGEGGGSPLHF.

A few counts support this clone. This sequence joins TRBV5-1 and TRBJ1-1, with no clear D. This CDR3 is 14 amino acids long. Germline assignment: CDR1 SGHRS and CDR2 YFSETQ. V dropped 4 bases and J dropped 1 base, with 11 bases sitting between them. Here the CDR3 reads CASSRSTENTEAFF. The CDR3 DNA reads TGCGCCAGCAGCCGATCTACTGAGAACACTGAAGCTTTCTTT.

This clone occurred a few times. The chain recombines TRBV29-1 with TRBJ1-4; no firm D call. The V and J ends lost 4 bases and 10 bases respectively, with 7 bases between them. The CDR3 totals 10 residues. Germline lookup yields CDR1 SQVTM and CDR2 ANQGSEA. This CDR3 reads CSVGEGKLFF. CDR3 sequence (DNA): TGCAGCGTTGGGGAGGGAAAACTGTTTTTT.